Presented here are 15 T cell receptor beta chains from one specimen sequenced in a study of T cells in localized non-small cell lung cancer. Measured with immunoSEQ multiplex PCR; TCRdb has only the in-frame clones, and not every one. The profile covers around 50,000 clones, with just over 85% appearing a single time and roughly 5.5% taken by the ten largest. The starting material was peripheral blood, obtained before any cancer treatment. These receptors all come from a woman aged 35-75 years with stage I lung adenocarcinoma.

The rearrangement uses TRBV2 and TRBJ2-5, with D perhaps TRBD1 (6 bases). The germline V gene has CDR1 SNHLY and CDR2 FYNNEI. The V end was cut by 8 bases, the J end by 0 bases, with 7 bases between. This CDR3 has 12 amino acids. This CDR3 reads CASGDNQETQYF. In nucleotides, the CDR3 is TGTGCCAGCGGGGACAACCAAGAGACCCAGTACTTC. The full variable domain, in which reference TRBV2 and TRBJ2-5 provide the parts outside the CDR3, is EPEVTQTPSHQVTQMGQEVILRCVPISNHLYFYWYRQILGQKVEFLVSFYNNEISEKSEIFDDQFSVERPDGSNFTLKIRSTKLEDSAMYFCASGDNQETQYFGPGTRLLVL.

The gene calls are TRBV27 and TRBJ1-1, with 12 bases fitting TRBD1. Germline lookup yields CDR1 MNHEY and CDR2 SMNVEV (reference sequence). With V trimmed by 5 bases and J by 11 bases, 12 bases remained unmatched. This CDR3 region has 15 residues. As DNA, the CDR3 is TGTGCCAGCAGTACAAGGGGACAGGGGGCGCGTGGCGCTTTCTTT. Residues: CASSTRGQGARGAFF.

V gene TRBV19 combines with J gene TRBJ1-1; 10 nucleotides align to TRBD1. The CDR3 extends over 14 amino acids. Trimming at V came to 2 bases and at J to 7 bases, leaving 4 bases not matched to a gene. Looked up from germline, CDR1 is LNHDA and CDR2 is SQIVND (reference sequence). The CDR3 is CASSISGTGDEAFF. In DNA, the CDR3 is TGTGCCAGTAGTATATCTGGGACAGGGGATGAAGCTTTCTTT.

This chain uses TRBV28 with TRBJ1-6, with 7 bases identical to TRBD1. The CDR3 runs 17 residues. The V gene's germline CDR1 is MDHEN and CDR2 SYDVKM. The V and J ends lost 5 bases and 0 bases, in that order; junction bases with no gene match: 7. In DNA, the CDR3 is TGTGCCAGCAGTCGTGAACAGGGGTTCTCCTATAATTCACCCCTCCACTTT. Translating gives CASSREQGFSYNSPLHF.

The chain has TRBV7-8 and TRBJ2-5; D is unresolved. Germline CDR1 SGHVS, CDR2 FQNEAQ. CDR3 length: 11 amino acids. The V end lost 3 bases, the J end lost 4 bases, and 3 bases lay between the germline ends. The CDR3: CASSLAETQYF. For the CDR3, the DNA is TGTGCCAGCAGCTTGGCAGAGACCCAGTACTTC.

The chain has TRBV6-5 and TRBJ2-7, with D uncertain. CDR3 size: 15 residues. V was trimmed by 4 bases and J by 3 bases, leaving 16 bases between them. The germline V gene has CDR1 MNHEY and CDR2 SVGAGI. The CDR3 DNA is TGTGCCAGCAGTTTCTTGAACAGAACATTCTACGAGCAGTACTTC. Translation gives CASSFLNRTFYEQYF.

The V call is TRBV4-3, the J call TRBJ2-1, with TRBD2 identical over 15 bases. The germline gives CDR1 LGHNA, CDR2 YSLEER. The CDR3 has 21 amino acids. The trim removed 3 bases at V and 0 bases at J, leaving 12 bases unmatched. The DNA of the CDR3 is TGCGCCAGCAGCCACACTAACTGGACTAGCGGGGGGGACAGCTCCTACAATGAGCAGTTCTTC. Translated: CASSHTNWTSGGDSSYNEQFF.

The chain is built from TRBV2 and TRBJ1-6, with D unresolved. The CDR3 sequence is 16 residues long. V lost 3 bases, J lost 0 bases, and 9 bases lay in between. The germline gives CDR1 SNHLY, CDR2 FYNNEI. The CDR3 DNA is TGTGCCAGCAGTGACAGGAGGAGCTCCTATAATTCACCCCTCCACTTT. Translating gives CASSDRRSSYNSPLHF.

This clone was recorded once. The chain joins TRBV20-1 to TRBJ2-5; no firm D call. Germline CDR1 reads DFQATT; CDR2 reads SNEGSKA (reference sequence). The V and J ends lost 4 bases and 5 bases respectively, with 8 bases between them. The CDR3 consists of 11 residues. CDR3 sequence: CSATVGETQYF. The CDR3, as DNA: TGCAGTGCTACGGTTGGGGAGACCCAGTACTTC.

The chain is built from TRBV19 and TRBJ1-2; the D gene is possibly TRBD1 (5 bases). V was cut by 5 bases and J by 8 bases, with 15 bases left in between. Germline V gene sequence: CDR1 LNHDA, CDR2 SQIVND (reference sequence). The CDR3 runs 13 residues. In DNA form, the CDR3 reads TGTGCCAGTAGTGCGCAAGGGGTATCCGGCTACACCTTC. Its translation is CASSAQGVSGYTF. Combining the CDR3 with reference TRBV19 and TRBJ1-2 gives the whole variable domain DGGITQSPKYLFRKEGQNVTLSCEQNLNHDAMYWYRQDPGQGLRLIYYSQIVNDFQKGDIAEGYSVSREKKESFPLTVTSAQKNPTAFYLCASSAQGVSGYTFGSGTRLTVV.

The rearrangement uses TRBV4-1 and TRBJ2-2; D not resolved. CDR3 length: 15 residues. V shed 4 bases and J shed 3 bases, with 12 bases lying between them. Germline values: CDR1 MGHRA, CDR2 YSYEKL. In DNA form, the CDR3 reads TGCGCCAGCAGCCGAGTTCTAAAGGACACCGGGGAGCTGTTTTTT. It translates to CASSRVLKDTGELFF.

The CDR3 sequence: CASSSTGIPLNEQFF. The CDR3 coding sequence is TGTGCCAGCAGTTCGACAGGGATCCCGCTCAATGAGCAGTTCTTC. V and J are TRBV27 and TRBJ2-1, with TRBD1 matching over 7 bases. Germline V gene data show CDR1 as MNHEY and CDR2 as SMNVEV (reference sequence). CDR3 size: 15 residues. Germline trimming cut 4 bases from V and 6 bases from J; bases unmatched to any gene: 9.

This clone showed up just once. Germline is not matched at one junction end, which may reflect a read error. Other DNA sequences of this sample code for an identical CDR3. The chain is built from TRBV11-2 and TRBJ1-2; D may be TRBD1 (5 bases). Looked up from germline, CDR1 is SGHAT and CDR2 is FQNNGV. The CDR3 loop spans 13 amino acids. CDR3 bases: TGTGCCAGCAGCTTGGAGGGGAACTATGGCTACACTTTC. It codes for CASSLEGNYGYTF. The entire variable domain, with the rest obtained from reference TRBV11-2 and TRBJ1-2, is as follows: EAGVAQSPRYKIIEKRQSVAFWCNPISGHATLYWYQQILGQGPKLLIQFQNNGVVDDSQLPKDRFSAERLKGVDSTLKIQPAKLEDSAVYLCASSLEGNYGYTFGSGTRLTVV.

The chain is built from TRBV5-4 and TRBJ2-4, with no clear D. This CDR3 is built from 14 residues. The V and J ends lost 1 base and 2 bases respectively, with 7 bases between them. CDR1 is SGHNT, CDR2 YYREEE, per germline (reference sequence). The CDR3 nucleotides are TGTGCCAGCAGCTTGATAAGCACCAAAAACATTCAGTACTTC. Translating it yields CASSLISTKNIQYF.

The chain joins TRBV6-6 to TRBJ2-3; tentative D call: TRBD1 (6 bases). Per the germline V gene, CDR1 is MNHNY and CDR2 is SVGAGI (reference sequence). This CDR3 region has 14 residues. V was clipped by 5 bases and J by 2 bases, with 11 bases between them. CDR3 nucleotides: TGTGCCAGCAGTGCCGGGGACAACACAGATACGCAGTATTTT. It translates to CASSAGDNTDTQYF.